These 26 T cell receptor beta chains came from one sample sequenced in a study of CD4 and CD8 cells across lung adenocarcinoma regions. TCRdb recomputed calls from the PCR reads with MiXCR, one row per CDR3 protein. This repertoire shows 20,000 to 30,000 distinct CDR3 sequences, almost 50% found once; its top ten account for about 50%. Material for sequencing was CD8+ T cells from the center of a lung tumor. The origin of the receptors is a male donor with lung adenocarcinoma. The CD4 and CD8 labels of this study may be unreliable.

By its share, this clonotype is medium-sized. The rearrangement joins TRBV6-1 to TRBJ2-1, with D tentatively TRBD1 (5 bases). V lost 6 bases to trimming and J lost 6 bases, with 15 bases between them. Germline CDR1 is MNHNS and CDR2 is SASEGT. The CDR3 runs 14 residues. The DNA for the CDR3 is TGTGCCAGCAGACTCCAGGGTCAGGGCAATGAGCAGTTCTTC. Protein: CASRLQGQGNEQFF.

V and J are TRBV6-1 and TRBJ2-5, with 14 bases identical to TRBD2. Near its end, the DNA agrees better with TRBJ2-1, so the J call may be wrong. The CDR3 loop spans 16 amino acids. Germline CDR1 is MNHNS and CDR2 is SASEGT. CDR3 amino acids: CASSSRTSGRRNEQFF. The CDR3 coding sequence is TGTGCCAGCAGTAGCCGGACTAGCGGGAGGAGGAATGAGCAGTTCTTC.

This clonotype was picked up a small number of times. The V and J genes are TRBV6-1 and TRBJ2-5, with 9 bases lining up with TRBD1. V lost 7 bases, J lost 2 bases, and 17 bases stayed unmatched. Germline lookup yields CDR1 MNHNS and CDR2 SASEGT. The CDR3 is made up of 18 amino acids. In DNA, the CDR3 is TGTGCCAGCAAAACGTTACGCCGACAGGGGGAGGTTCAAGAGACCCAGTACTTC. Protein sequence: CASKTLRRQGEVQETQYF.

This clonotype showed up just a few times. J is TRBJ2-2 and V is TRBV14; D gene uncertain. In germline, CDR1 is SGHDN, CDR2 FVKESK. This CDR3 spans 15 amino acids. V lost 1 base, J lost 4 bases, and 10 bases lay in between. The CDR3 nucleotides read TGTGCCAGCAGCCAAGGTGAACCCGGCACCGGGGAGCTGTTTTTT. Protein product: CASSQGEPGTGELFF.

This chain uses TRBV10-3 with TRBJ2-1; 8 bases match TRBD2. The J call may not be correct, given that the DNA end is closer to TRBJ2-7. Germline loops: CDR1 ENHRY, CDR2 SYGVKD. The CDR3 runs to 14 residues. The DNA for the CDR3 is TGTGCGGGGAGCGGGGGCCTACACGGGGATACGCAGTACTTC. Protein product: CAGSGGLHGDTQYF.

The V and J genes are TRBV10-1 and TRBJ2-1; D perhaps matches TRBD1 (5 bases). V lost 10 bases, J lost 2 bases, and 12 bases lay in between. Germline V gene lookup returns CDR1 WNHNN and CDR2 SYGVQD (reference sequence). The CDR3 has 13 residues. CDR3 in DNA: TGCGCCACCAGCGTGGGGCCCTACAATGAGCAGTTCTTC. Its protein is CATSVGPYNEQFF.

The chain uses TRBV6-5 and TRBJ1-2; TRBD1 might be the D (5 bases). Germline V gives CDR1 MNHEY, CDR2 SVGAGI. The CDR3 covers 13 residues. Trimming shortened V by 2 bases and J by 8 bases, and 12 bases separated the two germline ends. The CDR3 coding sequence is TGTGCCAGCAGTTACGGGGCAGGGTCGGGCTACACCTTC. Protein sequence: CASSYGAGSGYTF.

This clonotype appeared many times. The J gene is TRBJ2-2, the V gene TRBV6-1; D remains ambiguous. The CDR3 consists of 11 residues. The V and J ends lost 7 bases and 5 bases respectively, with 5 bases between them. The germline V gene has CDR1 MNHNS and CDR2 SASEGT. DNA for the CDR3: TGTGCCAGCACCCGGACCGGGGAGCTGTTTTTT. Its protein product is CASTRTGELFF.

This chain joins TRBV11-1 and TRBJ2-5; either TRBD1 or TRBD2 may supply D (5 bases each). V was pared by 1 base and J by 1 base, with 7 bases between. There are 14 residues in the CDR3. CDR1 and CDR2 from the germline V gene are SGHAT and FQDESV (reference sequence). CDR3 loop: CASSLVGGQETQYF. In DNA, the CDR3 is TGTGCCAGCAGCTTAGTTGGGGGCCAAGAGACCCAGTACTTC.

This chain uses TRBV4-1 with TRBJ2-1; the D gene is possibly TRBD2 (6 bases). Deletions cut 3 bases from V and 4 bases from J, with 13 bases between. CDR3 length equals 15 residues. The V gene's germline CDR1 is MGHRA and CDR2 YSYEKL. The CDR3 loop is CASSQASGPYNEQFF. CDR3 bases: TGCGCCAGCAGCCAGGCAAGCGGGCCTTACAATGAGCAGTTCTTC.

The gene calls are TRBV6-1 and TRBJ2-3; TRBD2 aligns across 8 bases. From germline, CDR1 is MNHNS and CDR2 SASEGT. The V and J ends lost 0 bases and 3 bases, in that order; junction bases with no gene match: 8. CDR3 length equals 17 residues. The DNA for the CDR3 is TGTGCCAGCAGTGAAGCGAGTTACGGGGGGGGGACAGATACGCAGTATTTT. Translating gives CASSEASYGGGTDTQYF.

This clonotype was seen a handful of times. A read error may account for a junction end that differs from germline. The CDR3 nucleotides read TGTGCCGGCAGTGAGAGAGGGCGCAAAGAGACCCAGTACTTT. Translating it yields CAGSERGRKETQYF. The rearrangement joins TRBV10-2 to TRBJ2-5, with a possible D match to TRBD2 (5 bases). Germline lookup yields CDR1 WSHSY and CDR2 SAAADI. The CDR3 covers 14 residues.

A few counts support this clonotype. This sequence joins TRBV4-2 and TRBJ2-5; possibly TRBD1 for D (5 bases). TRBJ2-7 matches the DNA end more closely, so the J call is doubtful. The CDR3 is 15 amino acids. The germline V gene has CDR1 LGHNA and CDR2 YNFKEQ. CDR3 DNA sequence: TGTGCCAGCACCTTATACCGAGACAGTCGCTACGAGCAGTACTTC. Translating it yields CASTLYRDSRYEQYF.

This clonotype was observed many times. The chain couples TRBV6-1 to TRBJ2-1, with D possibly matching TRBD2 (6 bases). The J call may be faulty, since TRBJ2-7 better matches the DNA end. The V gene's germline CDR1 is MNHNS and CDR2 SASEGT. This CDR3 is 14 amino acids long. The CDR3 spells CASTAPREEYEQYF. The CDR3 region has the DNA TGTGCCAGCACCGCCCCCAGGGAGGAATACGAGCAGTACTTC.

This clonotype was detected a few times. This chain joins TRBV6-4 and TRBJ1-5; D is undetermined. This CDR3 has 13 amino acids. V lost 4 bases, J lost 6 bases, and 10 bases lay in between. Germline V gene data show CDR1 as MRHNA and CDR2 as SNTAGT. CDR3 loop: CASSVEGGQPQHF. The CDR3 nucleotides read TGTGCCAGCAGTGTCGAAGGCGGTCAGCCCCAGCATTTT.

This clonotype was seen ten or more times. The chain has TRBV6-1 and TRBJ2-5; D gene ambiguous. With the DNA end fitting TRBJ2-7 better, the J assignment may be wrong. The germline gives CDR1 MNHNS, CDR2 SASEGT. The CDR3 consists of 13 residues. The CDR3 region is CASSERVLGEQYF. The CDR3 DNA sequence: TGTGCCAGCAGTGAACGGGTGTTGGGCGAGCAGTACTTC.

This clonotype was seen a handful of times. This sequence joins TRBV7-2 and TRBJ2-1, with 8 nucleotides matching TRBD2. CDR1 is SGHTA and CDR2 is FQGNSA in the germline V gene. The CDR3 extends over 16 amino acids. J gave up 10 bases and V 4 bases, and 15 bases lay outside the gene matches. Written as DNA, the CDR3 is TGTGCCAGCAGCTCTAGACCAGCGGGGGACTCCTACGAGCAGTTCTTC. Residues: CASSSRPAGDSYEQFF.

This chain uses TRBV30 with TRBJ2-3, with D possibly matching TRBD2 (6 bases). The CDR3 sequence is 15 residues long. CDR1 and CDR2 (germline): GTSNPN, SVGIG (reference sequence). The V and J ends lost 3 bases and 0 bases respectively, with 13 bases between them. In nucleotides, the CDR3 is TGTGCCTGGAGATCCGCGGGGACTAGCACAGATACGCAGTATTTT. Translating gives CAWRSAGTSTDTQYF.

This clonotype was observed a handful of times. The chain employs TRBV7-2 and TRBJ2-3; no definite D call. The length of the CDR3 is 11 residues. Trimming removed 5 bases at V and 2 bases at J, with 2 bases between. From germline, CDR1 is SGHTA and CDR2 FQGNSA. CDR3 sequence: CASSITDTQYF. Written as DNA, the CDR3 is TGTGCCAGCAGCATCACAGATACGCAGTATTTT. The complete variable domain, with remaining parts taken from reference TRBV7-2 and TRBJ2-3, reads GAGVSQSPSNKVTEKGKDVELRCDPISGHTALYWYRQSLGQGLEFLIYFQGNSAPDKSGLPSDRFSAERTGGSVSTLTIQRTQQEDSAVYLCASSITDTQYFGPGTRLTVL.

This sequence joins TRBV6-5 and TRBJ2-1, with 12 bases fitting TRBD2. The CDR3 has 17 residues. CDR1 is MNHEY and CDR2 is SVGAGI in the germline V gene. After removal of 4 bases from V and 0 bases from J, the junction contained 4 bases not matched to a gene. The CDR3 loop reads CASSFWTSGDSYNEQFF. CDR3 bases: TGTGCCAGCAGTTTCTGGACTAGCGGGGACTCCTACAATGAGCAGTTCTTC.

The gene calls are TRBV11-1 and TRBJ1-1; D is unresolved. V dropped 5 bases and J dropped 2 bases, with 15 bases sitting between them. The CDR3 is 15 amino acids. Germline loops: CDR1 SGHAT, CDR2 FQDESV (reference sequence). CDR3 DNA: TGTGCCAGCAGCCCCCACTTAGCGGGTAACACTGAAGCTTTCTTT. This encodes CASSPHLAGNTEAFF. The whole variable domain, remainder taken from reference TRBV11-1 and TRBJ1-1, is EAEVAQSPRYKITEKSQAVAFWCDPISGHATLYWYRQILGQGPELLVQFQDESVVDDSQLPKDRFSAERLKGVDSTLKIQPAELGDSAMYLCASSPHLAGNTEAFFGQGTRLTVV.

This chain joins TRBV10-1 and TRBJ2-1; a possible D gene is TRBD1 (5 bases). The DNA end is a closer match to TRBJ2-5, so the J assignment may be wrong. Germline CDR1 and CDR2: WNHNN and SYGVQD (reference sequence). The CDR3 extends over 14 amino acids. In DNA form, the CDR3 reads TGCGCCAGCAGTGCAGGGTCCCTTCAAGAGACCCAGTACTTC. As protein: CASSAGSLQETQYF.

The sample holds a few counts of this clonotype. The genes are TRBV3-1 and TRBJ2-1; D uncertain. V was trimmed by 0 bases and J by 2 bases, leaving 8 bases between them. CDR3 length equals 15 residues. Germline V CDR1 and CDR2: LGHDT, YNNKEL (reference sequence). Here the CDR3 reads CASSQDGLAYNEQFF. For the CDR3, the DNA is TGTGCCAGCAGCCAAGATGGGCTAGCCTACAATGAGCAGTTCTTC.

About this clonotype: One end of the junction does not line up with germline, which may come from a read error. DNA for the CDR3: TGTGCCAGCAGTGGGACACGAGGGCCAGATACGCAGTATTTC. Protein product: CASSGTRGPDTQYF. The J gene is TRBJ2-3, the V gene TRBV25-1; D tentatively fits TRBD1 or TRBD2 (5 bases each). The CDR3 spans 14 residues. Germline CDR1 reads MGHDK; CDR2 reads SYGVNS.

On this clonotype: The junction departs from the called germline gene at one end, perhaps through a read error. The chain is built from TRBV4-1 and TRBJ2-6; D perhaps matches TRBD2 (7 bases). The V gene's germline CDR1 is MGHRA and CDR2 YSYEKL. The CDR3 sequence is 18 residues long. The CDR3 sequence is CASSKVRAGATGANVQTF. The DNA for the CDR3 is TGCGCCAGCAGCAAGGTTCGGGCGGGAGCAACGGGGGCCAACGTCCAGACCTTC.

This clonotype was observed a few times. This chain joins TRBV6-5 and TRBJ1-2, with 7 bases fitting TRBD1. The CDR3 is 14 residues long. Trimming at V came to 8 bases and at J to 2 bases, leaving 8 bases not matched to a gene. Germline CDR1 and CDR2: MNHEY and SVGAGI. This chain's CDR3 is CASGAGGRNYGYTF. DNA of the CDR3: TGTGCCAGCGGCGCAGGGGGGAGGAACTATGGCTACACCTTC.